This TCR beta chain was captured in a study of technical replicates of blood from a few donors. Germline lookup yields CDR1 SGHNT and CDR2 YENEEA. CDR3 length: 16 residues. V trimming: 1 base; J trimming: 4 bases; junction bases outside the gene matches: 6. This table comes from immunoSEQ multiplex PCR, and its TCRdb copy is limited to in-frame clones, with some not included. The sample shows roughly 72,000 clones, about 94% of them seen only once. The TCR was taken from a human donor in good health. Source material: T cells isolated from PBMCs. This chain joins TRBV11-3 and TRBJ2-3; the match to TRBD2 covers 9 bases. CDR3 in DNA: TGTGCCAGCAGCTTAGGAGGCGGGAGGGCCGCAGATACGCAGTATTTT. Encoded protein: CASSLGGGRAADTQYF.